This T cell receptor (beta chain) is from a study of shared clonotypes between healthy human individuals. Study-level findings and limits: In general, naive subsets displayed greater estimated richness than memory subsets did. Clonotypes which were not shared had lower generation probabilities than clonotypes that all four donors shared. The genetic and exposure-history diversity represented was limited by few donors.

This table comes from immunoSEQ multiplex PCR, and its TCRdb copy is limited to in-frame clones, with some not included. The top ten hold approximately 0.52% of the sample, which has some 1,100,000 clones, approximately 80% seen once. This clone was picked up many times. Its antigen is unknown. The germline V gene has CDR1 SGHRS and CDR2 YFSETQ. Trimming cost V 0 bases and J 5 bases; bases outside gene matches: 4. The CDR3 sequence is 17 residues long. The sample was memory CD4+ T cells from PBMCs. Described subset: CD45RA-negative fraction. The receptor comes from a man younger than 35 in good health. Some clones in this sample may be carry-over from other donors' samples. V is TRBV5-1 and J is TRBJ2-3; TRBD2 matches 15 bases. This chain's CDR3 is CASSLAAGLAGGDTQYF. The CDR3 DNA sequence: TGCGCCAGCAGCTTGGCCGCGGGACTAGCGGGAGGAGATACGCAGTATTTT.